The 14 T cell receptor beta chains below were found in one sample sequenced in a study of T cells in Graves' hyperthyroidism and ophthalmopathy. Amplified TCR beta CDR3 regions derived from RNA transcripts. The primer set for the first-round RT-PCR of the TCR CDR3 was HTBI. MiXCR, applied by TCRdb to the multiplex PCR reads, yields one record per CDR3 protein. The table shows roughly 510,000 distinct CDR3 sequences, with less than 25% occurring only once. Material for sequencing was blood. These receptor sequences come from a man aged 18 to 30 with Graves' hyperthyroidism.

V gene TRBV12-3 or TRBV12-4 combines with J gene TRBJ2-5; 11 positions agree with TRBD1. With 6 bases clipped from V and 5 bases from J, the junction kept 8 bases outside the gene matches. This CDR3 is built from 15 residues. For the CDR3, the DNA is TGTGCCAGCAGACGGGACAGGGGGGAAAGGGAGACCCAGTACTTC. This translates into CASRRDRGERETQYF.

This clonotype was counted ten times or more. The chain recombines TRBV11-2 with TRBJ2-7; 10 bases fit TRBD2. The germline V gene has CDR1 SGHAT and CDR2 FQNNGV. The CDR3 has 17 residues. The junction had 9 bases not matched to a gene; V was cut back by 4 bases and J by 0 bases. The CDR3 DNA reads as TGTGCCAGCAGCTCCGGGCTAGCGGGGGCCTACTCCTACGAGCAGTACTTC. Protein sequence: CASSSGLAGAYSYEQYF.

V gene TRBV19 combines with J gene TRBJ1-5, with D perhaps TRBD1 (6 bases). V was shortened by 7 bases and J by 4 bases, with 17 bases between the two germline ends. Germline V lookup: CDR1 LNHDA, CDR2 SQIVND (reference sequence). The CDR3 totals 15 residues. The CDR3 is CASTDPGHRNQPQHF. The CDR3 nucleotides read TGTGCCAGTACCGACCCGGGACATCGAAATCAGCCCCAGCATTTT.

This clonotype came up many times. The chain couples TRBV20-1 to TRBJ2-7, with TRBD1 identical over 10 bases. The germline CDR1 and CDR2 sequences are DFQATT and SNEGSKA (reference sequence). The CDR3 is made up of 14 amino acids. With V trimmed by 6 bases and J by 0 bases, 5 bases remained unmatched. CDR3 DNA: TGCAGTGCAGCGGGACAGGGGAACTCCTACGAGCAGTACTTC. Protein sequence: CSAAGQGNSYEQYF.

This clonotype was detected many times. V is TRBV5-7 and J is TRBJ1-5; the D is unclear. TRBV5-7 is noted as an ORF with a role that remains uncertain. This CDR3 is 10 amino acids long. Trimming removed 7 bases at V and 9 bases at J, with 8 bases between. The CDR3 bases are TGTGCCAGCCCCGTTCGGCCCCAGCATTTT. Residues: CASPVRPQHF.

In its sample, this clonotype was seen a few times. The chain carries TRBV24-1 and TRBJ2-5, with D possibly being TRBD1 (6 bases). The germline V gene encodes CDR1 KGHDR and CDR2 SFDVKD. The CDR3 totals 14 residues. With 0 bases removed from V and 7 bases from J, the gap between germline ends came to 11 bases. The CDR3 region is CATSDLRTEGTQYF. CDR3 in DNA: TGTGCCACCAGTGATTTGAGGACAGAGGGGACCCAGTACTTC.

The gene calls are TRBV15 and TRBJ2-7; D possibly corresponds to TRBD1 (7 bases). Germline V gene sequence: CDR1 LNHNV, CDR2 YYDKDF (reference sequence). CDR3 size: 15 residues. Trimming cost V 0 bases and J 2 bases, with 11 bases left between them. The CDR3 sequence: CATSREGGQTYEQYF. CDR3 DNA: TGTGCCACCAGCAGAGAGGGGGGACAGACCTACGAGCAGTACTTC.

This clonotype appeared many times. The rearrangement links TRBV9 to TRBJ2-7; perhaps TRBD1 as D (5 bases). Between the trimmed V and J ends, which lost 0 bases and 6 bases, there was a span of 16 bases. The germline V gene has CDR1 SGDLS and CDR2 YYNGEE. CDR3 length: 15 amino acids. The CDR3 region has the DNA TGTGCCAGCAGCGTAGGAGGCAGGGAAGCCTCCGAGCAGTACTTC. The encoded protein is CASSVGGREASEQYF.

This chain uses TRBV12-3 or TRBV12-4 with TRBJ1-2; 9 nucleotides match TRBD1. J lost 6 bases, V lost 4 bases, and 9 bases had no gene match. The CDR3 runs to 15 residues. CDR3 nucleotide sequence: TGTGCCAGCAGTTCGTTACAGGGGGCGTCGAATGGCTACACCTTC. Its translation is CASSSLQGASNGYTF.

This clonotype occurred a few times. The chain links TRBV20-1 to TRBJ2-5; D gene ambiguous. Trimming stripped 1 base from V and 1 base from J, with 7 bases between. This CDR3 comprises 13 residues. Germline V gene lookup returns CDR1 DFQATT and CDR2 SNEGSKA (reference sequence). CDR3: CSARVPAQETQYF. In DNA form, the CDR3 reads TGCAGTGCTAGAGTTCCGGCCCAAGAGACCCAGTACTTC.

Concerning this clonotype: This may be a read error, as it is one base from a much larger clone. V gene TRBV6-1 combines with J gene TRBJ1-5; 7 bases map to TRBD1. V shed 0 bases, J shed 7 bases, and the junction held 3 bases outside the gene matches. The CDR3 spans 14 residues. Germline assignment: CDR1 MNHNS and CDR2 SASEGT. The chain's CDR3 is CASSEAGGRQPQHF. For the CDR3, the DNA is TGTGCCAGCAGTGAAGCAGGGGGCAGGCAGCCCCAGCATTTT.

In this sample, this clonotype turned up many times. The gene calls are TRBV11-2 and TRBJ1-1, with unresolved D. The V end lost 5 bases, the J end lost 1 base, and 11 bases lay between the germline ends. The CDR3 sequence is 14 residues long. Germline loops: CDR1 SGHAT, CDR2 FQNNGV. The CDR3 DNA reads TGTGCCAGCAGCATGACATCAGGGAACACTGAAGCTTTCTTT. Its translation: CASSMTSGNTEAFF.

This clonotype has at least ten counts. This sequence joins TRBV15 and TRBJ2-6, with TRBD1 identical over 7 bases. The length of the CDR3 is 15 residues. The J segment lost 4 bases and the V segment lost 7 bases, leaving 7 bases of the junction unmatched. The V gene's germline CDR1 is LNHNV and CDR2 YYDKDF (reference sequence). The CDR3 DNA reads TGTGCCACCACATCGGGACAGTACGGGGCCAACGTCCTGACTTTC. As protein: CATTSGQYGANVLTF.

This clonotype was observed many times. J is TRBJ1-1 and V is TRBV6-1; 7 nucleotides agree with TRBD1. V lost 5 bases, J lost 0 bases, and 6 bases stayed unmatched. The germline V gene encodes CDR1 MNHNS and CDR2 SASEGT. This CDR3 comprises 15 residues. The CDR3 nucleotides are TGTGCCAGCAGTCCCTGGGACAGTTTGAACACTGAAGCTTTCTTT. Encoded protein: CASSPWDSLNTEAFF.